This entry lists 14 T cell receptor beta chains sequenced from one sample in a study of blood T cells in healthy people across ages. With a J-beta primer mix and a sample-barcoded 5' primer, a second PCR ran about 6 to 11 cycles. TCRdb redid the calling of the 5' RACE reads with MiXCR, one entry per CDR3 protein. The top ten hold around 49% of the sample, which has a few hundred thousand distinct CDR3 sequences, 50% to 60% seen once. The sample taken for sequencing was blood. The receptors derive from a man aged 60 to 75 in good health.

The chain uses TRBV27 and TRBJ1-6; D is possibly TRBD1 (5 bases). The V gene's germline CDR1 is MNHEY and CDR2 SMNVEV (reference sequence). Trimming left V 3 bases short and J 10 bases short, with 16 bases between. This CDR3 has 15 amino acids. As DNA, the CDR3 is TGTGCCAGCAGTTTCCAGGGTAGGGGTGGCTCACCCCTCCACTTT. Its protein product is CASSFQGRGGSPLHF.

V gene TRBV20-1 combines with J gene TRBJ2-3, with 7 bases identical to TRBD2. V lost 3 bases and J lost 1; bases outside the gene matches: 4. Looked up from germline, CDR1 is DFQATT and CDR2 is SNEGSKA (reference sequence). There are 14 residues in the CDR3. The CDR3 DNA is TGCAGTGCTAGTTTGGCGGGGGGCACAGATACGCAGTATTTT. Its translation is CSASLAGGTDTQYF.

The genes are TRBV29-1 and TRBJ2-1; D gene unclear. Gene TRBJ2-7 matches the end of the DNA better, so the J call may be wrong. Germline values: CDR1 SQVTM, CDR2 ANQGSEA. This CDR3 region has 14 residues. In DNA form, the CDR3 reads TGCAGCGTTGAACTACCTGACTCCTACAATGAGCAGTACTTC. Translation gives CSVELPDSYNEQYF.

This clonotype has just a few counts. The V gene is TRBV11-1, the J gene TRBJ2-1, with a tentative D call TRBD2 (5 bases). Trimming removed 3 bases at V and 8 bases at J, with 11 bases between. The CDR3 has 13 amino acids. CDR1 and CDR2 (germline): SGHAT, FQDESV (reference sequence). The CDR3 DNA is TGTGCCAGCAGCTTCCAGGTGAGGGATGAGCAGTTCTTC. It is translated as CASSFQVRDEQFF.

The V call is TRBV7-2, the J call TRBJ2-3, with 7 bases aligning to TRBD2. The CDR3 length is 13 residues. Germline V gene lookup returns CDR1 SGHTA and CDR2 FQGNSA. Trimming removed 7 bases from V and 5 bases from J; junction bases left unmatched: 6. The CDR3 DNA is TGTGCCAGCACGGGAGGAGCGGGAGATACGCAGTATTTT. This translates into CASTGGAGDTQYF.

This clonotype occurred many times. The chain employs TRBV6-5 and TRBJ1-1; D may be TRBD1 (5 bases). CDR1 MNHEY and CDR2 SVGAGI come from the germline V gene. V was trimmed by 2 bases and J by 0 bases, leaving 10 bases between them. The CDR3 totals 15 residues. The CDR3 region has the DNA TGTGCCAGCAGTTACGAGTACAGGTTGAACACTGAAGCTTTCTTT. The encoded protein is CASSYEYRLNTEAFF.

The chain joins TRBV12-3 or TRBV12-4 to TRBJ1-6, with 10 bases aligning to TRBD1. This CDR3 contains 15 residues. V trimming: 10 bases; J trimming: 7 bases; junction bases outside the gene matches: 10. The chain's CDR3 is CANRAGQGMNSPLHF. The DNA for the CDR3 is TGTGCCAACAGAGCGGGACAGGGGATGAATTCACCCCTCCACTTT.

The CDR3: CASSNHRVRSHYGYTF. The CDR3 DNA follows: TGTGCCAGCAGCAACCACAGGGTTAGGTCTCACTATGGCTACACCTTC. V and J are TRBV21-1 and TRBJ1-2; the tabulated D call, TRBD1, remains unverified against the DNA. TRBV21-1 is listed as a pseudogene. The length of the CDR3 is 16 residues.

The rearrangement joins TRBV7-2 to TRBJ2-1; tentative D call: TRBD2 (5 bases). The CDR3 is 15 residues long. The germline V gene encodes CDR1 SGHTA and CDR2 FQGNSA. Trimming took 1 base from V and 7 from J, leaving 14 bases between them. CDR3 loop: CASSLGGAIRNEQFF. Here the CDR3 DNA reads TGTGCCAGCAGCTTAGGGGGAGCAATTAGGAATGAGCAGTTCTTC.

This sequence joins TRBV29-1 and TRBJ2-7; D gene ambiguous. Trimming shortened V by 5 bases and J by 5 bases, and 13 bases separated the two germline ends. The CDR3 length is 12 residues. The germline gives CDR1 SQVTM, CDR2 ANQGSEA. CDR3 in DNA: TGCAGCGTTTCTGGTGGGCCCCACGAGCAGTACTTC. This encodes CSVSGGPHEQYF.

The chain's CDR3 is CSAARAGREVPIYNEQFF. CDR3 coding DNA: TGCAGTGCTGCCCGGGCCGGGCGGGAGGTCCCGATTTACAATGAGCAGTTCTTC. The gene calls are TRBV20-1 and TRBJ2-1, with 8 bases aligning to TRBD2. Trimming removed 5 bases from V and 4 bases from J; junction bases left unmatched: 19. This CDR3 spans 18 amino acids. Germline values: CDR1 DFQATT, CDR2 SNEGSKA (reference sequence).

This clonotype was recorded a few times. The CDR3 region is CASSFEGTDNYGYTF. As DNA, the CDR3 is TGTGCCAGCAGCTTTGAAGGGACAGACAACTATGGCTACACCTTC. The chain combines TRBV5-5 with TRBJ1-2, with 7 bases that match TRBD1. Germline loops: CDR1 SGHKS, CDR2 YYEKEE (reference sequence). J lost 2 bases, V lost 2 bases, and 6 bases had no gene match. This CDR3 has 15 amino acids.

This clonotype has ten or more counts. Compared with germline, one end of the junction differs, possibly owing to a read error. This chain connects TRBV7-9 to TRBJ2-1; the match to TRBD2 covers 7 bases. Germline V gene sequence: CDR1 SEHNR, CDR2 FQNEAQ (reference sequence). This CDR3 is built from 12 residues. The CDR3 nucleotides read TGTGCCAGCAGCCGGGACTACGATGAGCAGTTCTTC. Amino acids: CASSRDYDEQFF. Full variable domain (rest looked up from reference TRBV7-9 and TRBJ2-1): DTGVSQNPRHKITKRGQNVTFRCDPISEHNRLYWYRQTLGQGPEFLTYFQNEAQLEKSRLLSDRFSAERPKGSFSTLEIQRTEQGDSAMYLCASSRDYDEQFFGPGTRLTVL.

This clonotype has more than one count but fewer than ten. The rearrangement joins TRBV20-1 to TRBJ2-4, with no clear D. The DNA matches TRBJ2-7 better at its end, which makes the J call doubtful. Germline values: CDR1 DFQATT, CDR2 SNEGSKA (reference sequence). The CDR3 length is 12 residues. The CDR3 loop is CSAADLSNEQYF. The CDR3 nucleotides read TGCAGTGCGGCAGATTTGTCGAACGAGCAGTACTTC.